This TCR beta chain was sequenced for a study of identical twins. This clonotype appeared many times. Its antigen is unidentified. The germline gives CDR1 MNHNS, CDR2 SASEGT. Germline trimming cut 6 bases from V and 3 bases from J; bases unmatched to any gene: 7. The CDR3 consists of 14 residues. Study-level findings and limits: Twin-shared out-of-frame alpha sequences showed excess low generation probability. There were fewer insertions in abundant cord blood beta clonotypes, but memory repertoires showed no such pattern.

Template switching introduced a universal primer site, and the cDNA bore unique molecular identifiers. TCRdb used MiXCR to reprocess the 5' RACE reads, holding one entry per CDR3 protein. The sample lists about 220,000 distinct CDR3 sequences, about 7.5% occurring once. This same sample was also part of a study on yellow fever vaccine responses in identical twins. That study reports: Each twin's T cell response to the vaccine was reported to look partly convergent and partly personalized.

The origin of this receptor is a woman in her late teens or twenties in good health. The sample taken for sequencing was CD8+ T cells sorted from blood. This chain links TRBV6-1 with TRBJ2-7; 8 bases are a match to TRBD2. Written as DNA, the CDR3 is TGTGCCAGCAGCCCCGGGGGGGTGGACTACGAGCAGTACTTC. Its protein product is CASSPGGVDYEQYF.